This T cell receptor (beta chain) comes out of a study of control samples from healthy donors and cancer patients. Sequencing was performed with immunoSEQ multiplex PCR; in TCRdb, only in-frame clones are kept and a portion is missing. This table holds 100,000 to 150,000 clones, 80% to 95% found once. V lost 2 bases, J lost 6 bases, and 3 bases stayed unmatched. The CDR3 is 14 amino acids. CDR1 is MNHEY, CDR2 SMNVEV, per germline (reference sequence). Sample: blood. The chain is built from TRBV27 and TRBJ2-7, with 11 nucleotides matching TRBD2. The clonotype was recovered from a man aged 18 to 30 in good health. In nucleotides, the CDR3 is TGTGCCAGCAGTTTACGAGGGACTAGCGGCGAGCAGTACTTC. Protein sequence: CASSLRGTSGEQYF.